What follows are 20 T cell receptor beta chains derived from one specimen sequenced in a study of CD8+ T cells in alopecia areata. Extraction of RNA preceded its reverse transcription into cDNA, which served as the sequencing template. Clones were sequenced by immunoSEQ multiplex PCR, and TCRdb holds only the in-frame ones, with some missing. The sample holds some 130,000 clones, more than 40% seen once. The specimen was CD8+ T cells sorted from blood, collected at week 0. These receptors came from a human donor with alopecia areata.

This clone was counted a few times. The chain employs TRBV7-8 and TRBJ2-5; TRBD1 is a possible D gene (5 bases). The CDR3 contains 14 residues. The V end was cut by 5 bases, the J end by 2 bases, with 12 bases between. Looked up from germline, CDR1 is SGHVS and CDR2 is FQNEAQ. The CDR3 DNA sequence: TGTGCCAGCAGCCCCCGGACACCACAAGAGACCCAGTACTTC. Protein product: CASSPRTPQETQYF.

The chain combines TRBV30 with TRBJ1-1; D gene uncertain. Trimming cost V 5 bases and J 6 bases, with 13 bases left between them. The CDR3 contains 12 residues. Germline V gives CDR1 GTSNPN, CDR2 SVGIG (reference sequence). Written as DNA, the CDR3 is TGTGCCTGGGCTCGTTCGAGCTCTGAAGCTTTCTTT. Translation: CAWARSSSEAFF.

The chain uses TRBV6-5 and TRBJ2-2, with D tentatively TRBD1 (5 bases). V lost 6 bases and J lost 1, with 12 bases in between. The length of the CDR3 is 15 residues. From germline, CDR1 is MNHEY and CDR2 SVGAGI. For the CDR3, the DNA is TGTGCCAGCAGCCCGGACACCTGGAACACCGGGGAGCTGTTTTTT. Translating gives CASSPDTWNTGELFF.

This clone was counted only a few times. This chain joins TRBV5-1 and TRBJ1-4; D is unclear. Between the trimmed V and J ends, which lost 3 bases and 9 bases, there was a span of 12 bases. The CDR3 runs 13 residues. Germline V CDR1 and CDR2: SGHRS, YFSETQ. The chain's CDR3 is CASSSRSMKKLFF. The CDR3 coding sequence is TGCGCCAGCAGCTCCCGGTCGATGAAAAAACTGTTTTTT. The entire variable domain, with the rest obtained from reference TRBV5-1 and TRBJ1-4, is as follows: KAGVTQTPRYLIKTRGQQVTLSCSPISGHRSVSWYQQTPGQGLQFLFEYFSETQRNKGNFPGRFSGRQFSNSRSEMNVSTLELGDSALYLCASSSRSMKKLFFGSGTQLSVL.

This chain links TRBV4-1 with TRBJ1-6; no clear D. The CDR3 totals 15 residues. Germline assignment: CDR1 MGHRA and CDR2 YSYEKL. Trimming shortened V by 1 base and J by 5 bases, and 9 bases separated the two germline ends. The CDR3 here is CASSQGPRNNSPLHF. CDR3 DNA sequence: TGCGCCAGCAGCCAAGGGCCGAGAAATAATTCACCCCTCCACTTT.

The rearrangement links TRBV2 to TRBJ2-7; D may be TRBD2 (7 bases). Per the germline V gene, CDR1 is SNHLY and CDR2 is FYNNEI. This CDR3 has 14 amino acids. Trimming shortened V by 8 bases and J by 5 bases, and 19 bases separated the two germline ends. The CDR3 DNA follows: TGTGCCAGCGACCGCGACGCGGGGGCCCACGAGCAGTACTTC. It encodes CASDRDAGAHEQYF.

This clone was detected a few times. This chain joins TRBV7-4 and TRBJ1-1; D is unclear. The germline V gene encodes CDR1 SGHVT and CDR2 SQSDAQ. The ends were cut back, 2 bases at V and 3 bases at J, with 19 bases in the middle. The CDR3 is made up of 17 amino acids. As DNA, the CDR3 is TGTGCCAGCAGCTTACTCCCGCCATACTATAAGGACACTGAAGCTTTCTTT. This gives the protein CASSLLPPYYKDTEAFF.

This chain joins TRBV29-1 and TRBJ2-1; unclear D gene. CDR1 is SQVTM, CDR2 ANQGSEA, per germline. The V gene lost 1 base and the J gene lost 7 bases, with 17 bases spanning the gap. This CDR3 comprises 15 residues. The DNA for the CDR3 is TGCAGCGTTGAAGGATCCGCGCGAGGAACAAATGAGCAGTTCTTC. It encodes CSVEGSARGTNEQFF.

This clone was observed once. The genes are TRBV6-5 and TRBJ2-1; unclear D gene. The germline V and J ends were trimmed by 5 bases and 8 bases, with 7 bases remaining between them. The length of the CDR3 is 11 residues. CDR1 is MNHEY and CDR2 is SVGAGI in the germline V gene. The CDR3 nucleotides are TGTGCCAGCAGTCACATTGATGAGCAGTTCTTC. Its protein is CASSHIDEQFF.

CDR3 DNA: TGTGCCAGCAGTGTACAGGGGTCTGAAGCTTTCTTT. Translated, it gives CASSVQGSEAFF. The J gene is TRBJ1-1, the V gene TRBV27; 7 nucleotides agree with TRBD1. Germline CDR1 MNHEY, CDR2 SMNVEV (reference sequence). This CDR3 contains 12 residues. V dropped 5 bases and J dropped 6; count of bases not matched to a gene: 3.

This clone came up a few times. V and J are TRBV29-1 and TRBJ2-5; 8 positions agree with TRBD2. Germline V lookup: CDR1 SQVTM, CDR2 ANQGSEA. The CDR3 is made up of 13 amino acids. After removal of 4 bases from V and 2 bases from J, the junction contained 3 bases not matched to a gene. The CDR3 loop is CSVAPSGQETQYF. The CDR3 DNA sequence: TGCAGCGTTGCTCCTAGCGGGCAAGAGACCCAGTACTTC.

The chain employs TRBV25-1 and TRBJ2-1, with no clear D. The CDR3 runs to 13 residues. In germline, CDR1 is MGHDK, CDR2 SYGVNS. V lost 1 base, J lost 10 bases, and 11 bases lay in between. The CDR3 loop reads CASSEWASGEQFF. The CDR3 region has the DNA TGTGCCAGCAGTGAATGGGCGTCCGGGGAGCAGTTCTTC.

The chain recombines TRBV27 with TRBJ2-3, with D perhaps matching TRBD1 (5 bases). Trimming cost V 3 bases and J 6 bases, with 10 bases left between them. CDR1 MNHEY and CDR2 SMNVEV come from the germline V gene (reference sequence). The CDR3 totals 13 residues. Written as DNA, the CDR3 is TGTGCCAGCAGTTTTGACAGTTCGGATACGCAGTATTTT. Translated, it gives CASSFDSSDTQYF.

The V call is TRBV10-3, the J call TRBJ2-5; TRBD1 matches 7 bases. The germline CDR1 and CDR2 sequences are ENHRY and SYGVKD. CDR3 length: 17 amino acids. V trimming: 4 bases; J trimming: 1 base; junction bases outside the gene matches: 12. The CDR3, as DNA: TGTGCCATCAGTGGACATCGGGACAGAGAACTCCAAGAGACCCAGTACTTC. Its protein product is CAISGHRDRELQETQYF.

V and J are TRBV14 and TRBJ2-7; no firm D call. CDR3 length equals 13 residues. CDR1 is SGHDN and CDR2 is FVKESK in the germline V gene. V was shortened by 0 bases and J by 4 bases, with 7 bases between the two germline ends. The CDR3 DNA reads TGTGCCAGCAGCCAAGAAGTGGATTACGAGCAGTACTTC. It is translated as CASSQEVDYEQYF.

The CDR3 region has the DNA TGTGCCAGCAGTTCGGACAAGGCCAGCTCTGGGGCCAACGTCCTGACTTTC. Its translation is CASSSDKASSGANVLTF. This chain uses TRBV27 with TRBJ2-6; tentative D call: TRBD1 (5 bases). CDR1 and CDR2 from the germline V gene are MNHEY and SMNVEV (reference sequence). The V and J ends lost 4 bases and 0 bases respectively, with 13 bases between them. This CDR3 has 17 amino acids.

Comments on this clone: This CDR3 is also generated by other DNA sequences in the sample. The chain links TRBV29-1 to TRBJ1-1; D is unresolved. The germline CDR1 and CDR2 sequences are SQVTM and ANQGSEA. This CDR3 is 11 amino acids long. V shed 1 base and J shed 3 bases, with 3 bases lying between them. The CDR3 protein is CSVEVDTEAFF. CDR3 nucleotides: TGCAGCGTTGAAGTGGACACTGAAGCTTTCTTT.

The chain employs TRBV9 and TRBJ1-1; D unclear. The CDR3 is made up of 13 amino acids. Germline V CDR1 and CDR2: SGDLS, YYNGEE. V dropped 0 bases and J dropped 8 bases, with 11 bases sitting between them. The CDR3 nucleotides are TGTGCCAGCAGCGTAGTTGCCAGCATAGAAGCTTTCTTT. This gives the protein CASSVVASIEAFF.

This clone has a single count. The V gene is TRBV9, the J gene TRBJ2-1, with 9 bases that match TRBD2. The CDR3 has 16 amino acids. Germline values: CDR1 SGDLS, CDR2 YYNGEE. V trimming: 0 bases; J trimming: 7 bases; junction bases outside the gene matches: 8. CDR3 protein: CASSVDGGGAWNEQFF. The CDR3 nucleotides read TGTGCCAGCAGCGTAGACGGCGGGGGGGCCTGGAATGAGCAGTTCTTC.

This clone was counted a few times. The CDR3 DNA reads as TGTGCCAGCAGCTCCCGGGGGGCGCGAGGCTACACCTTC. It is translated as CASSSRGARGYTF. The gene calls are TRBV13 and TRBJ1-2, with D perhaps matching TRBD1 (6 bases). Germline V lookup: CDR1 PRHDT, CDR2 FYEKMQ (reference sequence). Trimming removed 4 bases from V and 8 bases from J, with 14 bases in between. There are 13 residues in the CDR3.